Presented here are 8 T cell receptor beta chains from one specimen sequenced in a study of T cell responses to AZD1222 COVID-19 vaccine. The method was immunoSEQ multiplex PCR; TCRdb's version includes in-frame clones alone and lacks a portion of them. The sample records 170,000 or so clones, about 93% being singletons. This sample comprised peripheral blood, obtained 28 days after the second dose of the MenACWY control vaccine. The receptor source for this set is an adult who received the MenACWY meningococcal vaccine as a control.

V is TRBV5-1 and J is TRBJ2-2, with D perhaps being TRBD1 or TRBD2 (5 bases each). The CDR3 totals 14 residues. Germline-derived CDR1 and CDR2 are SGHRS and YFSETQ. Deletions cut 4 bases from V and 4 bases from J, with 11 bases between. CDR3 bases: TGCGCCAGCAGCCCAGGGACCGTCACCGGGGAGCTGTTTTTT. Translating gives CASSPGTVTGELFF.

The chain recombines TRBV6-4 with TRBJ1-5; 7 bases are shared with TRBD1. CDR1 is MRHNA and CDR2 is SNTAGT in the germline V gene. The CDR3 spans 13 residues. V lost 4 bases, J lost 6 bases, and 3 bases stayed unmatched. Here the CDR3 DNA reads TGTGCCAGCAGTGCGCAGGGGGGTCAGCCCCAGCATTTT. As protein: CASSAQGGQPQHF.

The chain carries TRBV28 and TRBJ2-7; D unclear. Trimming took off 6 bases at V and 1 base at J, with 13 bases between the two ends. CDR1 MDHEN and CDR2 SYDVKM come from the germline V gene. The CDR3 sequence is 14 residues long. The CDR3 DNA reads TGTGCCAGCAGCCCCCGTTCAGCGTCCTACGAGCAGTACTTC. It translates to CASSPRSASYEQYF.

The chain links TRBV6-5 to TRBJ1-2; D not resolved. The CDR3 is 13 amino acids. Germline lookup yields CDR1 MNHEY and CDR2 SVGAGI. Trimming removed 4 bases from V and 6 bases from J, with 12 bases in between. CDR3 region: CASSSFPGDGYTF. The CDR3 coding sequence is TGTGCCAGCAGTTCTTTTCCGGGAGATGGCTACACCTTC.

This clone has only a few counts. This rearrangement joins TRBV28 to TRBJ1-1, with D possibly being TRBD1 (5 bases). This CDR3 spans 15 amino acids. The V end was cut by 5 bases, the J end by 2 bases, with 15 bases between. Per the germline V gene, CDR1 is MDHEN and CDR2 is SYDVKM. The CDR3 protein is CASSVPRDVNTEAFF. CDR3 bases: TGTGCCAGCAGTGTCCCCAGGGATGTAAACACTGAAGCTTTCTTT.

The CDR3 reads CASSERGLYNEQFF. DNA of the CDR3: TGTGCCAGCAGTGAACGGGGACTCTACAATGAGCAGTTCTTC. The chain carries TRBV6-1 and TRBJ2-1; tentatively, D is TRBD2 (6 bases). Germline-derived CDR1 and CDR2 are MNHNS and SASEGT. The CDR3 runs to 14 residues. Trimming took off 2 bases at V and 3 bases at J, with 8 bases between the two ends.

The rearrangement uses TRBV5-1 and TRBJ1-5, with D possibly TRBD1 on 6 matching bases. The CDR3 runs to 15 residues. The germline gives CDR1 SGHRS, CDR2 YFSETQ. V was cut by 4 bases and J by 3 bases, with 14 bases left in between. The CDR3 here is CASSQAGQINQPQHF. CDR3 bases: TGCGCCAGCAGCCAGGCTGGACAGATCAATCAGCCCCAGCATTTT.

The chain links TRBV4-3 to TRBJ2-2; 11 bases are shared with TRBD2. CDR1 and CDR2 (germline): LGHNA, YSLEER. The V segment lost 0 bases and the J segment 7 bases; nucleotides outside the gene matches: 10. There are 18 residues in the CDR3. Here the CDR3 DNA reads TGCGCCAGCAGCCAAGAACAACTAGCGGGGGCCCGGGGCGGGGAGCTGTTTTTT. Translation gives CASSQEQLAGARGGELFF.